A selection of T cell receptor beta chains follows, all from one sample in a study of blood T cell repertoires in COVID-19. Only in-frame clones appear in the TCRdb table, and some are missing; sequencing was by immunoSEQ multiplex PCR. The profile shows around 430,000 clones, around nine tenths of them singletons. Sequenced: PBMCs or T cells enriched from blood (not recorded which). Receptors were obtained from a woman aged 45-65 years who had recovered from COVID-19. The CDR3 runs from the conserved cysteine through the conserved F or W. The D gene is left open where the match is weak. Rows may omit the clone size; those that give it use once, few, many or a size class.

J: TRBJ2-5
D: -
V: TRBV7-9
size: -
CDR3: CASSLGGVETQYF
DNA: TGTGCCAGCAGCTTAGGAGGAGTAGAGACCCAGTACTTC

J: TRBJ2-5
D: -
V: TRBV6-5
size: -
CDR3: CASSPDRQETQYF
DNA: TGTGCCAGCAGCCCGGACAGACAAGAGACCCAGTACTTC

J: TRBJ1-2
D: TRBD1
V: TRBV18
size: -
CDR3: CASSPPGQPYGYTF
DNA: TGTGCCAGCTCACCACCGGGACAGCCATATGGCTACACCTTC

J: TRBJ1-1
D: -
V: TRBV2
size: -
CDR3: CASTPYTEAFF
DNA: TGTGCCAGCACCCCTTACACTGAAGCTTTCTTT

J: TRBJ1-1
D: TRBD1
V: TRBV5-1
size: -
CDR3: CASSAGQPLNTEAFF
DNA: TGCGCCAGCAGCGCGGGACAGCCGCTGAACACTGAAGCTTTCTTT

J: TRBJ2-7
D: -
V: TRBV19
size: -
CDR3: CASSIAFNYEQYF
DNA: TGTGCCAGTAGTATAGCATTCAACTACGAGCAGTACTTC

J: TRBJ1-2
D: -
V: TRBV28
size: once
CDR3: CASSPEGFSNTF
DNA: TGTGCCAGCAGTCCGGAGGGTTTTAGCAACACCTTC

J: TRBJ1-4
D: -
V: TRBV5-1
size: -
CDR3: CASSLRGMTNEKLFF
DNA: TGCGCCAGCAGCTTGCGGGGAATGACTAATGAAAAACTGTTTTTT

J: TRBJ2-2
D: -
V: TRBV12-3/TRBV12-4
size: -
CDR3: CASGGQNTGELFF
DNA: TGTGCCAGCGGCGGGCAAAACACCGGGGAGCTGTTTTTT

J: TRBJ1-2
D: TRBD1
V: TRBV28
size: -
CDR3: CASSTTGGAGYTF
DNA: TGTGCCAGCAGTACCACAGGGGGGGCCGGCTACACCTTC

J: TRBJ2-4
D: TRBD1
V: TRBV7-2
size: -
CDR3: CASSLGGPSGQGNIQYF
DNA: TGTGCCAGCAGCTTAGGGGGGCCCTCGGGACAGGGAAACATTCAGTACTTC

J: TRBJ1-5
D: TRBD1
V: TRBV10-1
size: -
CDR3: CASTENRGSNQPQHF
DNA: TGCGCCAGCACTGAAAACAGGGGAAGCAATCAGCCCCAGCATTTT

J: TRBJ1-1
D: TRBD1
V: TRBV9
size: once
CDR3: CASSVEGAAAEAFF
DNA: TGTGCCAGCAGCGTTGAGGGGGCGGCGGCTGAAGCTTTCTTT

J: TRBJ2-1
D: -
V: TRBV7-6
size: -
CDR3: CASSLEGSEYNEQFF
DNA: TGTGCCAGCAGCTTAGAGGGGTCGGAGTACAATGAGCAGTTCTTC

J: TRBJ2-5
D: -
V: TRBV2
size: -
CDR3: CASSERQYGETQYF
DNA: TGTGCCAGCAGTGAGAGACAGTACGGAGAGACCCAGTACTTC

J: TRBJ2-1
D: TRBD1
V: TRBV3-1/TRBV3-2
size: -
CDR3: CASSQFMLTGTEHNEQFF
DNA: TGTGCCAGCAGCCAATTTATGTTGACGGGGACAGAGCACAATGAGCAGTTCTTC

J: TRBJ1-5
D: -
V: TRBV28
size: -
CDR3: CASSLGAGPLYQPQHF
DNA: TGTGCCAGCAGTTTAGGTGCAGGGCCGCTTTATCAGCCCCAGCATTTT

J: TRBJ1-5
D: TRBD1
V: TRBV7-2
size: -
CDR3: CASSKDRGLQPQHF
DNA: TGTGCCAGCAGCAAGGACAGGGGGCTTCAGCCCCAGCATTTT

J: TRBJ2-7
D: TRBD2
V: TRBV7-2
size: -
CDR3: CASSLDSGGVSGEQYF
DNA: TGTGCCAGCAGCTTAGATTCGGGGGGGGTATCGGGCGAGCAGTACTTC

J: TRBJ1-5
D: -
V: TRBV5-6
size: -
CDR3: CASTSRGIGNQPQHF
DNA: TGTGCCAGCACCTCACGGGGAATTGGCAATCAGCCCCAGCATTTT